This T cell receptor beta chain was captured in a study of blood T cell repertoires in COVID-19. Study-wide background: The United States, Italy and Spain provided the acute and convalescent COVID-19 samples. The cDNA or gDNA used as material had been derived from T cells, B-cell-depleted T cells, or PBMCs.

Source study methods: Nucleated cell number was recorded as an estimate derived from reference gene primer amplification. Here immunoSEQ multiplex PCR was the method, and the copy in TCRdb shows in-frame clones only, minus some. V and J calls and clone size are copied from that table; D and trimming were computed from the DNA. The sample has about 120,000 clones, 90% seen once; the top ten hold roughly 4%. The Seattle site enrolled patients during active infection and followed them longitudinally. With V trimmed by 4 bases and J by 6 bases, 5 bases remained unmatched. Germline CDR1 is LGHNA and CDR2 is YSLEER. CDR3 length: 14 residues.

The clonotype comes from an older woman with COVID-19, enrolled during active disease. Sequenced input: peripheral blood. J is TRBJ2-1 and V is TRBV4-3; 8 bases map to TRBD1. The DNA for the CDR3 is TGCGCCAGCAGCCCAGACCAGGGGGCCAATGAGCAGTTCTTC. Its translation: CASSPDQGANEQFF.